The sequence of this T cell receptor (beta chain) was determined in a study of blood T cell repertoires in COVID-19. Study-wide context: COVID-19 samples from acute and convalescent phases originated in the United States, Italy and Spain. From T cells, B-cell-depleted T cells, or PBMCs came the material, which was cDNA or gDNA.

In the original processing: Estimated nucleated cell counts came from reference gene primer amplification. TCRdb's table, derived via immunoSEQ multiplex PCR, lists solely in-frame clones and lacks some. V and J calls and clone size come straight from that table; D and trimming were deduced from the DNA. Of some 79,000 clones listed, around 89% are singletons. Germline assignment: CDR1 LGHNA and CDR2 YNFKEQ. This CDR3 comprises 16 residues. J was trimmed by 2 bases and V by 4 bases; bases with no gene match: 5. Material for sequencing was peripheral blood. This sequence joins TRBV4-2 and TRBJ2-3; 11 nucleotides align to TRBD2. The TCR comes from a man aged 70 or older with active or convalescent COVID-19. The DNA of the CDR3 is TGTGCCAGCAGCCTGGGGACTAGCGGATCCACAGATACGCAGTATTTT. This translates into CASSLGTSGSTDTQYF.